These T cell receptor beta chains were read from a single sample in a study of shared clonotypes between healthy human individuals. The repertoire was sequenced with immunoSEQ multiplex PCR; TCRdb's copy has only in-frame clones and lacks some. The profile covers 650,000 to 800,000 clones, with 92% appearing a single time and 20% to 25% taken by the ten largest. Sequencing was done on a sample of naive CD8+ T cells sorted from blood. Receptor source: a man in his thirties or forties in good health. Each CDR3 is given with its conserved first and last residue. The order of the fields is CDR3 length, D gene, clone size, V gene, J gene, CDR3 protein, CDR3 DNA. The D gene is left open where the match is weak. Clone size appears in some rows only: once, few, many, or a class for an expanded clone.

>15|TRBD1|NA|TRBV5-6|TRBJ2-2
CASSQTGANTGELFF
TGTGCCAGCAGCCAGACAGGGGCGAACACCGGGGAGCTGTTTTTT
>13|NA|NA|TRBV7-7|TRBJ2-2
CASSKQGNGELFF
TGTGCCAGCAGCAAACAGGGAAACGGGGAGCTGTTTTTT
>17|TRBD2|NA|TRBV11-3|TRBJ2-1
CASSSPSGRAPSNEQFF
TGTGCCAGCAGCTCCCCTAGCGGGAGGGCCCCGAGCAATGAGCAGTTCTTC
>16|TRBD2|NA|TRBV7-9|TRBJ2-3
CASSLGFGGSPDTQYF
TGTGCCAGCAGCTTGGGCTTTGGCGGGAGTCCAGATACGCAGTATTTT
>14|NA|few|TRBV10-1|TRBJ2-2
CASSSGTNTGELFF
TGCGCCAGCAGTAGCGGAACGAACACCGGGGAGCTGTTTTTT
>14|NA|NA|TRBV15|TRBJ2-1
CATSSDYIYNEQFF
TGTGCCACCAGCAGTGATTATATCTACAATGAGCAGTTCTTC
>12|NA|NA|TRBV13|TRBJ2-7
CASSSTEYEQYF
TGTGCCAGCAGCTCAACAGAGTACGAGCAGTACTTC
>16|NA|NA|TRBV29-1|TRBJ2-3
CSVEVGALFGTDTQYF
TGCAGCGTTGAGGTCGGAGCGCTTTTTGGTACAGATACGCAGTATTTT
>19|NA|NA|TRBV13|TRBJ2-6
CASSSVSGIGESGANVLTF
TGTGCCAGCAGCTCGGTTAGTGGTATAGGGGAGTCTGGGGCCAACGTCCTGACTTTC
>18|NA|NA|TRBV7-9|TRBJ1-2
CASSPAVTANGGIYGYTF
TGTGCCAGCAGCCCAGCAGTGACAGCCAACGGGGGGATCTATGGCTACACCTTC
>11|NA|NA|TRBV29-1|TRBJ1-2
CSVEEGVGYTF
TGCAGCGTTGAAGAGGGGGTCGGCTACACCTTC
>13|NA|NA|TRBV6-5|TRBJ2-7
CASSLLGTYEQYF
TGTGCCAGCAGTCTCCTCGGCACCTACGAGCAGTACTTC
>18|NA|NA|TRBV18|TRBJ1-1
CASSPLGQPTPVNTEAFF
TGTGCCAGCTCACCACTAGGACAGCCCACGCCTGTTAACACTGAAGCTTTCTTT
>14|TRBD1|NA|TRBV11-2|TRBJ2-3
CASSSDRYTDTQYF
TGTGCCAGCAGCTCGGACAGGTACACAGATACGCAGTATTTT
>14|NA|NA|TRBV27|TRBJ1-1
CASSYRGLGTEAFF
TGTGCCAGCAGTTATAGGGGATTGGGCACTGAAGCTTTCTTT
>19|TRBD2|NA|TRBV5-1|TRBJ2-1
CASSLEGLEVISSYNEQFF
TGCGCCAGCAGCTTGGAGGGACTAGAGGTGATTAGCTCCTACAATGAGCAGTTCTTC
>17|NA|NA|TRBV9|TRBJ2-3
CASSVEGGTSSTDTQYF
TGTGCCAGCAGCGTAGAGGGGGGGACTTCTAGCACAGATACGCAGTATTTT
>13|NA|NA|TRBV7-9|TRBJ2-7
CASSRGFSYEQYF
TGTGCCAGCAGCCGGGGCTTTTCCTACGAGCAGTACTTC
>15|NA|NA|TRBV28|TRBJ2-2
CASSFIGLTTGELFF
TGTGCCAGCAGTTTTATCGGACTGACTACCGGGGAGCTGTTTTTT
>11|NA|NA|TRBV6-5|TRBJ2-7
CASSTGYEQYF
TGTGCCAGCAGTACTGGCTACGAGCAGTACTTC
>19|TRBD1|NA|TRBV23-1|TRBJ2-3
CASSQSLGQLEISTDTQYF
TGCGCCAGCAGTCAATCTCTGGGACAGCTTGAAATTAGCACAGATACGCAGTATTTT
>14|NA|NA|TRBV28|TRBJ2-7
CASSFRGSDYEQYF
TGTGCCAGCAGTTTTAGGGGCTCGGACTACGAGCAGTACTTC
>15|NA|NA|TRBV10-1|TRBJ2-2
CASSESIGGAGELFF
TGCGCCAGCAGTGAGTCGATAGGGGGTGCCGGGGAGCTGTTTTTT
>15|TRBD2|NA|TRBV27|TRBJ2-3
CASSLAAGDLNTQYF
TGTGCCAGCAGTTTAGCAGCGGGAGACTTAAATACGCAGTATTTT
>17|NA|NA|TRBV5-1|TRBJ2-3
CASSFDPGLEWTDTQYF
TGCGCCAGCAGCTTCGACCCGGGGTTGGAATGGACAGATACGCAGTATTTT
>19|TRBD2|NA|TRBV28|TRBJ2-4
CASSLNLPRREGQENIQYF
TGTGCCAGCAGTTTAAACCTACCTCGGCGGGAGGGCCAAGAAAACATTCAGTACTTC
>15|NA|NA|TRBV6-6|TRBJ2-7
CASSLMPGAGDEQYF
TGTGCCAGCAGTCTAATGCCCGGGGCTGGCGACGAGCAGTACTTC
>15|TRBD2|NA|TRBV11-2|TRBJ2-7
CASNRGLAGPYEQYF
TGTGCCAGCAACCGGGGACTAGCGGGACCCTACGAGCAGTACTTC
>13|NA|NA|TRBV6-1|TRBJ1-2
CASVGGRNYGYTF
TGTGCCAGCGTCGGGGGCAGGAACTATGGCTACACCTTC
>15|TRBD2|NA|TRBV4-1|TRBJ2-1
CASSQEGGRDTLEFF
TGCGCCAGCAGCCAAGAAGGCGGGAGGGATACCCTAGAGTTCTTC
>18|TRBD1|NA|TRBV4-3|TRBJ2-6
CASSQGTGELAGANVLTF
TGCGCCAGCAGCCAAGGGACAGGGGAACTGGCTGGGGCCAACGTCCTGACTTTC
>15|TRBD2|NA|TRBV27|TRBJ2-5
CASNPGGGLRETQYF
TGTGCCAGCAACCCGGGGGGGGGCCTGAGAGAGACCCAGTACTTC
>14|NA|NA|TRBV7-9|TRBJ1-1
CASSLVLGITEAFF
TGTGCCAGCAGCTTAGTTCTGGGAATCACTGAAGCTTTCTTT
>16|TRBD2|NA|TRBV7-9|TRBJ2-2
CASSLATLAGTGELFF
TGTGCCAGCAGCCTCGCCACACTAGCGGGGACCGGGGAGCTGTTTTTT
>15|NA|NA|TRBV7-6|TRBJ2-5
CASRSPFSLEETQYF
TGTGCCAGCAGATCTCCGTTCAGCCTTGAGGAGACCCAGTACTTC
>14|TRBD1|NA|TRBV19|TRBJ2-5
CASSRDRGQETQYF
TGTGCCAGTAGTCGGGACAGGGGCCAAGAGACCCAGTACTTC
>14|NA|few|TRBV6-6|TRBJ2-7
CASSYGGGAPEQYF
TGTGCCAGCAGTTACGGAGGAGGGGCGCCCGAGCAGTACTTC
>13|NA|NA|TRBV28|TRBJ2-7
CATYSIPTDEQYF
TGTGCCACCTACTCAATCCCCACCGATGAGCAGTACTTC
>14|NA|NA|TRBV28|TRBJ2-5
CASSLDWGLETQYF
TGTGCCAGCAGTTTAGACTGGGGTTTGGAGACCCAGTACTTC
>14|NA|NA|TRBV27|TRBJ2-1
CASSLARSYNEQFF
TGTGCCAGCAGCTTAGCGCGCTCCTACAATGAGCAGTTCTTC
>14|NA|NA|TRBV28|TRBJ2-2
CASSLIMNTGELFF
TGTGCCAGCAGTTTAATTATGAACACCGGGGAGCTGTTTTTT